One T cell receptor beta chain is described in this entry. Its antigen is not known. This sample was included in a study of CD8+CD57+ T cells in acquired aplastic anemia. Sequencing was done on patients that had shown CD8+CD57+ cell expansion by flow cytometry. Blood sampling was performed on the patients, and none of them had received therapy by then. TCR beta VDJ and CDR3 profiling used genomic DNA as template. TCRdb re-derived calls from the reads in MiXCR, one entry per CDR3 protein. The data contain over 150,000 distinct CDR3 sequences, less than 50% of them singletons. The germline CDR1 and CDR2 sequences are DFQATT and SNEGSKA (reference sequence). V lost 3 bases to trimming and J lost 5 bases, with 10 bases between them. This CDR3 comprises 12 residues. Points from the study as a whole: CD8+ Simpson's diversity in patients was not significantly different from that in controls. Comparison of patients with controls identified 25 to 30 shared CD8+ CDR3 sequences.

The sequence was obtained from a human donor with aplastic anemia. The chain joins TRBV20-1 to TRBJ2-5, with D hard to call. The sequenced material came from sorted CD4+, CD8+, or CD8+CD57+ T cells (not recorded which) from PBMCs. This chain's CDR3 is CSASQVGETQYF. The CDR3 DNA is TGCAGTGCTAGCCAGGTCGGGGAGACCCAGTACTTC.